A single sample gave rise to the 3 T cell receptor beta chains below, sequenced in a study of T cell clonotyping in hematopoietic cell transplantation. Libraries were prepared by immunoSEQ multiplex PCR; TCRdb keeps only in-frame clonotypes and omits some of them. The table shows 35,000 to 45,000 clones, with roughly 94% occurring only once. Sequencing was done on a sample of peripheral blood mononuclear cells. The receptor source for this set is a woman aged 45-65 years in good health. Some clones in this sample may be carry-over from other donors' samples.

This clone appeared a single time. The V call is TRBV9, the J call TRBJ2-7; D gene unclear. V shed 0 bases and J shed 0 bases, with 7 bases lying between them. The CDR3 contains 14 residues. Germline assignment: CDR1 SGDLS and CDR2 YYNGEE. The CDR3: CASSVDSSSYEQYF. CDR3 bases: TGTGCCAGCAGCGTAGACAGTAGCTCCTACGAGCAGTACTTC.

V is TRBV7-2 and J is TRBJ2-1, with D tentatively TRBD1 or TRBD2 (5 bases each). V gave up 4 bases and J gave up 4 bases, with 17 bases separating them. The V gene's germline CDR1 is SGHTA and CDR2 FQGNSA. CDR3 length: 16 amino acids. The CDR3 is CASSSGAPTTYNEQFF. DNA of the CDR3: TGTGCCAGCAGCTCCGGGGCCCCGACAACTTACAATGAGCAGTTCTTC.

The chain combines TRBV7-9 with TRBJ1-1; TRBD1 matches 8 bases. With 5 bases clipped from V and 5 bases from J, the junction kept 7 bases outside the gene matches. This CDR3 is built from 14 residues. Germline V CDR1 and CDR2: SEHNR, FQNEAQ (reference sequence). In nucleotides, the CDR3 is TGTGCCAGCAGCCCAGGGGGCCGGGGGACTGAAGCTTTCTTT. This sequence encodes CASSPGGRGTEAFF.